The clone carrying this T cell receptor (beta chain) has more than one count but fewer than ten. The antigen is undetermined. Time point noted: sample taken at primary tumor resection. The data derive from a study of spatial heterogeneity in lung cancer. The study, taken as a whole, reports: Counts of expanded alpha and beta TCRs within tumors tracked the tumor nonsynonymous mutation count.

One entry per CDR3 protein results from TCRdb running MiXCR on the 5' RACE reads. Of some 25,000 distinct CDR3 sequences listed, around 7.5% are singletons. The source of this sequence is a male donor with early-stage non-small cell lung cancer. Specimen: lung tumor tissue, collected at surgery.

The CDR3 sequence: CSARPSGGTGYGYTF. The CDR3 region has the DNA TGCAGTGCTAGGCCCTCGGGGGGGACGGGCTATGGCTACACCTTC. The rearrangement links TRBV20-1 to TRBJ1-2; TRBD1 might be the D (5 bases). With 3 bases removed from V and 4 bases from J, the gap between germline ends came to 18 bases. The V gene's germline CDR1 is DFQATT and CDR2 SNEGSKA (reference sequence). This CDR3 is 15 amino acids long.